The sequence of this TCR beta chain was determined in a study of CD8 T cells in Susac syndrome. The T cells that were sequenced for TCR beta were CD8+ and CD4+ cells from blood. Comment on this clonotype: The antigen remains undetermined.

Broader study findings: The authors acknowledged that the study's TCR sequencing and HLA analysis involved relatively few individuals.

The RNA, about 0.45 to 1 ug, was put through reverse transcription using random hexamers. One entry per CDR3 protein, called by TCRdb with MiXCR from the immunoSEQ multiplex PCR reads. The table lists 70,000 to 100,000 distinct CDR3 sequences, around 93% of them singletons, with 0.25% to 0.4% in the top ten. Looked up from germline, CDR1 is SEHNR and CDR2 is FQNEAQ (reference sequence). V was clipped by 5 bases and J by 0 bases; unmatched bases: 3. CDR3 length: 14 amino acids. The chain has TRBV7-9 and TRBJ2-7; TRBD2 matches 8 bases. Material: CD8+ T cells from PBMCs. This sequence originates from a human donor in good health. CDR3 residues: CASSALAGSYEQYF. CDR3 nucleotide sequence: TGTGCCAGCAGCGCCCTAGCGGGCTCCTACGAGCAGTACTTC.